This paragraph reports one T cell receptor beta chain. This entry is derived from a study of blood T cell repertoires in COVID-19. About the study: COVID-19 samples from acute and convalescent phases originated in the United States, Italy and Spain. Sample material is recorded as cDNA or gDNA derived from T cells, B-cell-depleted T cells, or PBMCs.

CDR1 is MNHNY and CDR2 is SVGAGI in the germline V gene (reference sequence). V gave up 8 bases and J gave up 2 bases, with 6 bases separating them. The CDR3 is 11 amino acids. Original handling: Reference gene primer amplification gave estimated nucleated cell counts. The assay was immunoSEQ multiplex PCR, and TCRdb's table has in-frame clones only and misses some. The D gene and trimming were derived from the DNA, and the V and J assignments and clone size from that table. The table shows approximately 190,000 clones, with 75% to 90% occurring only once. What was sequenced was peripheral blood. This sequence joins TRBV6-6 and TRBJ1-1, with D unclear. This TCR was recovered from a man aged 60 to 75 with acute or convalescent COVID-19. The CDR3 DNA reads TGTGCCAGCGGTCCAAACACTGAAGCTTTCTTT. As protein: CASGPNTEAFF.